This TCR beta chain was found in a study of CDR3 diversity in severe acne. This CDR3 has 15 amino acids. V lost 5 bases and J lost 3; bases outside the gene matches: 10. Germline-derived CDR1 and CDR2 are SGHDT and YYEEEE. MiXCR, run by TCRdb on the PCR reads, gives a single entry per CDR3 protein. The data hold some 84,000 distinct CDR3 sequences, with over 40% observed a single time. The sequence was collected from a male donor in good health, without acne. V gene TRBV5-6 combines with J gene TRBJ2-7, with 8 bases aligning to TRBD2. Input material: blood. CDR3 in DNA: TGTGCCAGCAGTCGGAGCGGGAGTGGAAGCTACGAGCAGTACTTC. This sequence encodes CASSRSGSGSYEQYF. Based on the CDR3 plus reference TRBV5-6 and TRBJ2-7, the full variable domain is DAGVTQSPTHLIKTRGQQVTLRCSPKSGHDTVSWYQQALGQGPQFIFQYYEEEERQRGNFPDRFSGHQFPNYSSELNVNALLLGDSALYLCASSRSGSGSYEQYFGPGTRLTVT.